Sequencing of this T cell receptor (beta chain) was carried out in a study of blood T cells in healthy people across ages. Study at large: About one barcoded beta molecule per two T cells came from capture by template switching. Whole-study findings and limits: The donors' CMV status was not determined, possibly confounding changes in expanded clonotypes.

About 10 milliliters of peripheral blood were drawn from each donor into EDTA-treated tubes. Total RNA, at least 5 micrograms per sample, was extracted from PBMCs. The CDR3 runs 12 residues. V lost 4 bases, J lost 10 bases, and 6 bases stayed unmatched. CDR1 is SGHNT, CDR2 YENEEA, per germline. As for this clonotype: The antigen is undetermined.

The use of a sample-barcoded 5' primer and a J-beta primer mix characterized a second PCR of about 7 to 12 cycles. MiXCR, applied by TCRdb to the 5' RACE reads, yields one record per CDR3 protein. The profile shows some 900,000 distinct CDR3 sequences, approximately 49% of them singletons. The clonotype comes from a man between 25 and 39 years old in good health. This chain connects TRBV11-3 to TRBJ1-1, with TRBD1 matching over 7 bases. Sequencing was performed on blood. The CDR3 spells CASSSTGRGAFF. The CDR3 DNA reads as TGTGCCAGCAGCTCGACAGGGCGTGGAGCTTTCTTT.